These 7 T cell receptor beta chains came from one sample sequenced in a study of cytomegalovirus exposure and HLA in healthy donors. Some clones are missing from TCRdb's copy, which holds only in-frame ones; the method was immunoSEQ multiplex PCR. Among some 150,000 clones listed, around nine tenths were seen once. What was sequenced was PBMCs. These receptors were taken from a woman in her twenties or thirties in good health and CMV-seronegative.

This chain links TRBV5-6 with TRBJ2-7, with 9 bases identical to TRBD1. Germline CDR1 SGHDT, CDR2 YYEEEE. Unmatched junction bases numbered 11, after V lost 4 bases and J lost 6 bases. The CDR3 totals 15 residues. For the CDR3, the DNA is TGTGCCAGCAGCCCAAGTCCCGGGACAGGGTTCGAGCAGTACTTC. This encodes CASSPSPGTGFEQYF. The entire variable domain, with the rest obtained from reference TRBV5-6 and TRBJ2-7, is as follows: DAGVTQSPTHLIKTRGQQVTLRCSPKSGHDTVSWYQQALGQGPQFIFQYYEEEERQRGNFPDRFSGHQFPNYSSELNVNALLLGDSALYLCASSPSPGTGFEQYFGPGTRLTVT.

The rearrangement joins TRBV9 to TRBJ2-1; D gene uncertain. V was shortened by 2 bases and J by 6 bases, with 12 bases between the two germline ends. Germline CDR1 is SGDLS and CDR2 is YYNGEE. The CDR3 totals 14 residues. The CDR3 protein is CASSVSGIVNEQFF. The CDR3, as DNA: TGTGCCAGCAGCGTCTCAGGAATTGTCAATGAGCAGTTCTTC.

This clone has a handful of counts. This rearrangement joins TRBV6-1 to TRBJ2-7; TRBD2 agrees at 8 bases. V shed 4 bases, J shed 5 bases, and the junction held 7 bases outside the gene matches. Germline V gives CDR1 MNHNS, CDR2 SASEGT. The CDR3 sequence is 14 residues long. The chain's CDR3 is CASSGLAGPDEQYF. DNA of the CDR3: TGTGCCAGCAGTGGGCTAGCGGGCCCTGACGAGCAGTACTTC.

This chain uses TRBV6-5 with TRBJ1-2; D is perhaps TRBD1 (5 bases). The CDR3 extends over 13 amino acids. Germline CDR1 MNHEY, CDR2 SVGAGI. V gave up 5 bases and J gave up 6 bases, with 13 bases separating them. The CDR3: CASSAHRINGYTF. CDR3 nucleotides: TGTGCCAGCAGTGCGCACAGGATCAATGGCTACACCTTC.

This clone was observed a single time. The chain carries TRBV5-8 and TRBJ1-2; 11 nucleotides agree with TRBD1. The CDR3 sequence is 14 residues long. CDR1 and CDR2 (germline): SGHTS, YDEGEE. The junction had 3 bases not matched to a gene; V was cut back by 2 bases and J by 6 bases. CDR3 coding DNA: TGTGCCAGCAGCTTTGGGACAGGGGGTGATGGCTACACCTTC. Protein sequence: CASSFGTGGDGYTF.

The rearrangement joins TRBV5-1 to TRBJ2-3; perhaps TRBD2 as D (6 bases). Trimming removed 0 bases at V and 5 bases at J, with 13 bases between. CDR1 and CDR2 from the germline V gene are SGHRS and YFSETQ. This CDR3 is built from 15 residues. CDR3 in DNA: TGCGCCAGCAGCTTGGGGTTAGCGGAGGGAGATACGCAGTATTTT. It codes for CASSLGLAEGDTQYF.

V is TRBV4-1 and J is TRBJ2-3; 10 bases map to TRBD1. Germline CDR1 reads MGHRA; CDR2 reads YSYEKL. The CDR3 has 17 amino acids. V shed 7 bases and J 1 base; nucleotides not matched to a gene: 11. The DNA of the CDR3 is TGCGCCAGCAACCCATCAGTCGGGACAGGGGGCACAGATACGCAGTATTTT. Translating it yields CASNPSVGTGGTDTQYF.